This TCR beta chain was recovered during a study of blood T cell repertoires in COVID-19. Study details: PBMCs, B-cell-depleted T cells, or T cells provided the cDNA or gDNA that made up the material.

This clone showed up just once. Original data processing: Using reference gene primer amplification, nucleated cell counts were estimated. Produced via immunoSEQ multiplex PCR; TCRdb's table is partial and in-frame only. For V, J and clone size, that table is used; D and trimming come from the DNA. The profile shows over 110,000 clones, around 89% of them singletons. Germline V gene sequence: CDR1 GTSNPN, CDR2 SVGIG (reference sequence). V trimming: 5 bases; J trimming: 6 bases; junction bases outside the gene matches: 14. This CDR3 spans 15 amino acids. The sample taken for sequencing was peripheral blood. The J gene is TRBJ2-3, the V gene TRBV30; 7 nucleotides line up with TRBD2. The TCR was taken from a human donor in a cohort sampled during active COVID-19. CDR3: CAWGRLAPEVDTQYF. The CDR3 nucleotides are TGTGCCTGGGGAAGACTAGCCCCGGAGGTCGATACGCAGTATTTT.